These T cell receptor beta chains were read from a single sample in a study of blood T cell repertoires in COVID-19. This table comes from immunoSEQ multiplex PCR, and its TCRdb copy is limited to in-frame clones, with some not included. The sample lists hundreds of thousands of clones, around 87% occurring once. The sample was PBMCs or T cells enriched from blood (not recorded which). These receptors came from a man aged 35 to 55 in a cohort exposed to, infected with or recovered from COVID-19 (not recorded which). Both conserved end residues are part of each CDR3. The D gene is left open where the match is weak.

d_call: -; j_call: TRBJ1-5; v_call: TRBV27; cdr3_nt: TGTGCCAGCAGTCCTATAATGGGGGGAGGTAGCAATCAGCCCCAGCATTTT; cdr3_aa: CASSPIMGGGSNQPQHF
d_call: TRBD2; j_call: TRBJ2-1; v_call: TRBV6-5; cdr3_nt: TGTGCCAGCAGTTACGCTAGCGGGAGTCAAAATGAGCAGTTCTTC; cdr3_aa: CASSYASGSQNEQFF
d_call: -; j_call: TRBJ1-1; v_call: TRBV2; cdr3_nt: TGTGCCAGCATCGGAAGACAGGAGATGAACACTGAAGCTTTCTTT; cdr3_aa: CASIGRQEMNTEAFF
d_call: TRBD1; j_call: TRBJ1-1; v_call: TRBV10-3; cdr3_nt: TGTGCCATCAGTAAAGTCCAGGGGGGCACTGAAGCTTTCTTT; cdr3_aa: CAISKVQGGTEAFF
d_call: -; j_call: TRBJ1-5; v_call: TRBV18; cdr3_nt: TGTGCCAGCTCACCAAGGGGTGGGCAGCCCCAGCATTTT; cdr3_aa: CASSPRGGQPQHF
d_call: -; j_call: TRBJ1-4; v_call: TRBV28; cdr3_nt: TGTGCCAGCAGTTTTCTACTCAGAGGTGAAAAACTGTTTTTT; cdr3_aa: CASSFLLRGEKLFF
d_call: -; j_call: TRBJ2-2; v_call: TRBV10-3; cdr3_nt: TGTGCCATCAGTGATGGGGGCCCCGGGGAGCTGTTTTTT; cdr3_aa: CAISDGGPGELFF
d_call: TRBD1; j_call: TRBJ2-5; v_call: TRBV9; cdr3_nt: TGTGCCAGCAGCCCCCCAGGGGGCGGTGAGACCCAGTACTTC; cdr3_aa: CASSPPGGGETQYF
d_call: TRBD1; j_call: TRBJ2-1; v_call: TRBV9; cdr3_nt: TGTGCCAGCAGCGGGGGGCTGGGACAGGGAAACAATGAGCAGTTCTTC; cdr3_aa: CASSGGLGQGNNEQFF
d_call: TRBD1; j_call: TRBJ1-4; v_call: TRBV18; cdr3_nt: TGTGCCAGCTCACCTATACAGGGGCGGGAAAAACTGTTTTTT; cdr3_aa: CASSPIQGREKLFF
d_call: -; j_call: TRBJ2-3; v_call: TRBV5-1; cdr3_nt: TGCGCCAGCAGCTTCGGGAAGACGGCGGTTCGGGATACGCAGTATTTT; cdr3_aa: CASSFGKTAVRDTQYF
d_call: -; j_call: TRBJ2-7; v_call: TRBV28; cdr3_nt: TGTGCCAGCATCCAAGCCCAGGGTGCCTACGAGCAGTACTTC; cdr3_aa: CASIQAQGAYEQYF
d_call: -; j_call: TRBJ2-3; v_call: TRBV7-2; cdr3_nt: TGTGCCAGCAGCCCCAAGGGGTCAGATACGCAGTATTTT; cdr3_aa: CASSPKGSDTQYF
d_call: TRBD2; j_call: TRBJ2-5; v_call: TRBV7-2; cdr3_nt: TGTGCCAGCAGCTTAGGTCGGAGGGTAGCGGGAGTGGAGACCCAGTACTTC; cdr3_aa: CASSLGRRVAGVETQYF
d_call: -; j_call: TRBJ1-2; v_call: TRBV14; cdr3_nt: TGTGCCAGCAGCCGAGACGAGGCTTTCCTTTATGGCTACACCTTC; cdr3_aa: CASSRDEAFLYGYTF
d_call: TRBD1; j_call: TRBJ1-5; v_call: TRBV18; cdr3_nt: TGTGCCAGCTCATCCGGGACAGATAGCAATCAGCCCCAGCATTTT; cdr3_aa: CASSSGTDSNQPQHF
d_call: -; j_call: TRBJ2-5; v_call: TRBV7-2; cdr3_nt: TGTGCCAGCAGCACCAGGGTCCAAGAGACCCAGTACTTC; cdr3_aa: CASSTRVQETQYF
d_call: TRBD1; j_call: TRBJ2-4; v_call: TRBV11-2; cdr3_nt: TGTGCCAGCAGCCCTCGGACAGGAGGAGACATTCAGTACTTC; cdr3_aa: CASSPRTGGDIQYF
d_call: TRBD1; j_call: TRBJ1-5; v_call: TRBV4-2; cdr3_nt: TGTGCCAGCAGCCAAGGGGACAGGGTCAGCAATCAGCCCCAGCATTTT; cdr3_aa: CASSQGDRVSNQPQHF
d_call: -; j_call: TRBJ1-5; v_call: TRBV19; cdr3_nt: TGTGCCAGTAGCCGCGGGGACCGAGCACCCTATAGCAATCAGCCCCAGCATTTT; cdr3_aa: CASSRGDRAPYSNQPQHF
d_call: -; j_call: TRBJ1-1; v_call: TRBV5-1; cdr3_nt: TGCGCCAGCAGCTTGGTTGATGGGGGGGCTGAAGCTTTCTTT; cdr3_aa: CASSLVDGGAEAFF
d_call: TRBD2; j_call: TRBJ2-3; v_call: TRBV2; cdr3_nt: TGTGCCAGCACACTCCCGGGACTAGCGATTTCCACAGATACGCAGTATTTT; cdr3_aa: CASTLPGLAISTDTQYF
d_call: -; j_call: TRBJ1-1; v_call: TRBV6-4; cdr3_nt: TGTGCCATCCAAGGGAGCCGGCCGATGAACACTGAAGCTTTCTTT; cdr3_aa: CAIQGSRPMNTEAFF
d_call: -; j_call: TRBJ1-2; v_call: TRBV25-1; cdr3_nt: TGTGCCAGCAGTGAAAGTGGGGCAGTGTGGGTGGACTATGGCTACACCTTC; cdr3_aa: CASSESGAVWVDYGYTF